This T cell receptor (beta chain) was sequenced during a study of cytomegalovirus exposure and HLA in healthy donors (dated 2017 in TCRdb). A note on the overall study: In an earlier analysis of 550 to 750 of the donors, 276 Gb of sequence data and 117 million unique TCR beta sequences from roughly 180 million T cells were reported. In a later genetic analysis, genome-wide SNP genotypes for about three fifths of the 666 donors were used, and that subset was treated as a discovery cohort. A later analysis re-analyzed previously published TCR beta repertoires from approximately 670 donors and added high-resolution HLA genotyping to study TCR occurrence patterns. The study aimed to test whether cataloging public T cell receptors could reveal signatures of past pathogen exposure. Among roughly 370 genotyped donors of the cohort, an average of about 240,000 unique TCR beta nucleotide sequences were sequenced per donor, roughly 20% of them non-productive. Of the roughly 400 genotyped donors, 81% were placed in the genetic ancestry cluster associated with self-reported Caucasian donors. An early release that covered about 640 HLA-typed donors contained approximately 300 gigabases of sequencing data and tens of millions of unique TCR sequences. Every discovery cohort repertoire had been produced on one sequencing platform. In addition to the first cohort of 650 to 800 subjects, a separate validation cohort of 120 different subjects was used. Typing coverage varied by locus: roughly 629-630 donors for A, B, C, DRB1 and DQB1; roughly 510 for DQA1; about 600 for DPA1; more than 450 for DPB1. Both class I and class II loci were covered by HLA typing, at four-digit resolution. In an earlier analysis of about 590 of the donors, high-throughput TCR beta sequencing was used to judge whether each TCR beta V gene segment behaved as functional or pseudogenic. To predict cytomegalovirus infection status, the study combined high-throughput TCR immunosequencing, statistical association of individual TCRs with disease status, and machine learning. The study profiled the T cell repertoires of 550 to 700 subjects by immunosequencing and related them to cytomegalovirus serostatus. Rather than drawing on any new phenotypic data, the later analysis identified candidate immune exposures from TCR beta sequences and the way those sequences occurred across donors. Alongside the repertoire data, information on donor age, sex, ethnicity and CMV serostatus was compiled. Because of strong linkage in the cohort, 5 or 6 DR-DQ haplotypes were treated as single units for association and clustering.

The cohort comprised some 730 healthy bone marrow donors. At the time of sampling, every cohort member was nominally healthy, though immune exposures that went unrecorded were likely present. The donor was CMV seropositive and belonged to the group of around 300 seropositive cohort members. Each donor provided a peripheral blood sample, and peripheral blood mononuclear cells were used for TCR beta sequencing. Genomic DNA extraction from the blood cell samples was performed with the Qiagen DNeasy Blood Extraction Kit. Note on this clone: Its antigen is unknown.

The receptor library was made with the immunoSEQ multiplex PCR assay. The multiplex PCR relied on a mix of 60 forward primers for TCR Vbeta segments and 13 reverse primers for TCR Jbeta segments. Amplification of the CDR3 region of rearranged TCR beta genes was performed with a multiplex PCR assay on genomic DNA. The amplified TCR beta libraries were sequenced on the Illumina HiSeq System as 87-base-pair reads. The source study handled its data this way. A later analysis tallied roughly 80 million unique TCR beta chains across the 666 repertoires, and around 12 million of those chains were shared by two or more donors. A nearest-neighbor algorithm error-corrected the raw reads and collapsed the reads into unique sequences, merging closely related sequences to remove PCR and sequencing errors. CDR3 sequences were aligned to IMGT reference sequences to assign V, D and J gene segments. For a sequence to be retained, at least a six-nucleotide match to both a V gene segment and a J gene segment was required. Rearrangements were called productive when the CDR3 lacked stop codons and stayed in frame with V and J; all others were non-productive. Following IMGT convention, CDR3 was defined as the stretch from the second conserved V-encoded cysteine up to the conserved J-encoded phenylalanine. Sequences without an unambiguous match to a single V gene segment were excluded from the earlier analysis of a few hundred of the donors. An earlier analysis of 550 to 650 of the donors classified V segments as functional when productive rearrangements were above 56.7% and as segregating when the standard deviation between donors was above 5%. A statistical classification framework was developed to diagnose cytomegalovirus status using the catalog of TCR beta chain sequences. V and J gene assignment, in a later analysis, came from comparing TCR nucleotide sequences with IMGT/GENE-DB human TR gene sequences. The TCRdist pipeline was used in a later analysis to assign CDR3 sequences and most-parsimonious VDJ recombination scenarios. In a later analysis, every TCR beta chain was defined by the combination of its CDR3 amino acid sequence and its V-gene family, and reads without a unique V-gene family were dropped. A later analysis removed 500 to 600 highly shared, low-generation-probability nucleotide sequences to deal with suspected cross-contamination and a sequencing artifact. For each public chain, a later analysis derived a clonal expansion index from normalized ranks of inferred template counts within each repertoire. In a later analysis, generation probabilities were computed with a VDJ recombination model fitted to out-of-frame rearrangements, and the resulting probabilities were checked against IGoR. A later analysis scored TCR-TCR, TCR-HLA and TCR-CMV co-occurrence with hypergeometric tests, applying a repertoire-size bias correction to TCR pairs. False discovery rates were estimated in a later analysis by permuting HLA or CMV assignments 20 times. In a later analysis, co-occurring TCRs were grouped with DBSCAN, and TCRdist sequence similarity was added when clustering was performed within HLA-allele-positive subsets. Co-occurrence clustering excluded repertoires with fewer than 30,000 or more than 120,000 public chains, plus five with anomalous nucleotide sharing. This immuneACCESS table, as held by TCRdb, lists in-frame sequences with V and J called but not all clones. Of the missing ones, under half trace to an unresolved V gene in checked studies; the others have no known cause. The D gene and trimming were derived from the DNA, and the V and J assignments and clone size from that table. This sample's listing comprises about 210,000 clones. Less than 1% of the sample comes from the top ten.

Beyond this particular receptor, the publication reports: An earlier analysis of approximately 530 of the donors showed that most TCR beta V segments appeared in productive rearrangements either about 87% or about 30% of the time, which broadly matched IMGT annotations. The earlier analysis of approximately 560 of the donors excluded roughly 17 rarely observed V segments, including chromosome 9 orphons, because counts were too low. A further reported finding was that TCR beta sequences accurately predicted the HLA-A and HLA-B alleles for most subjects in the first cohort. Specific HLA alleles were associated with roughly 16,000 TCR beta sequences at a false discovery rate of 0.05 in a later analysis. In a later analysis, the rate of TCR association differed among HLA loci, with DRB1 alleles having the most associated TCRs and HLA-C alleles having the fewest. The presence/absence analyses assumed that sequencing depth was roughly uniform across donors, and that assumption may not be true. In both the original and validation cohorts, the classifier was reported to diagnose cytomegalovirus status with high specificity and sensitivity. This cohort had only TCR beta chains sequenced, and the lack of alpha or paired-chain data limited which features could be detected. The only immune exposure information available for the cohort was CMV serostatus. The authors suggested that the approach could potentially be generalized to other disease states and immunological phenotypes. According to a later analysis, most CMV-associated TCR beta chains appeared to be HLA-restricted, and the HLA associations seemed to be driven largely by CMV exposure. Because HLA typing was missing for some donors at each locus, association tests included only the typed subset. While some public TCRs were present in many individuals, most TCR sequences turned up only very rarely across donors. Compared with the approximately 710-donor mean, donors in an Asian-associated ancestry cluster had fewer N-insertions in productive TCRs, according to a later genetic analysis. Assigning TCR associations to individual alleles was difficult when HLA alleles, especially DR and DQ, strongly co-occurred. A group of highly shared sequence variants was considered likely to be a technical artifact of the sequencing pipeline. V-gene and J-gene trimming of TCR beta chains was associated with a missense DCLRE1C variant in a later genetic analysis, and the association was replicated in an independent cohort. Linkage disequilibrium might explain the correlated functional status among segregating V segments, but an unknown experimental factor could not be excluded. According to a later analysis, parvovirus B19, influenza, CMV and Epstein-Barr virus appeared linked to several top co-occurrence clusters. In a later analysis, HLA-associated TCR beta chains were found to be more clonally expanded and to have lower generation probabilities than equally common non-associated chains. In vitro tests confirmed that a few of the cytomegalovirus-associated TCR beta chains recognize cytomegalovirus antigens. In the study, some 160 TCR beta chains were listed as associated with cytomegalovirus.

The origin of this receptor is a woman younger than 45 in good health and CMV-seropositive. Sequences were obtained from PBMCs.

The CDR3: CAWNPGTGGGETQYF. The DNA sequence follows: TGTGCCTGGAACCCCGGGACAGGGGGCGGAGAGACCCAGTACTTC. The chain employs TRBV30 and TRBJ2-5; TRBD1 aligns with 12 central bases. Germline trimming amounts to 4 bases on V and 4 bases on J, with 7 as the count of junction bases outside the gene matches. According to the germline V gene (reference sequence), CDR1 reads GTSNPN and CDR2 reads SVGIG. Measured from the cysteine to the phenylalanine, the CDR3 is 15 residues long. The sequence is cut down to CDR3 DNA, 45 bases in frame from base 1.